These 9 T cell receptor beta chains originate from one sample sequenced in a study of shared clonotypes between healthy human individuals. The protocol was immunoSEQ multiplex PCR, while the TCRdb copy is restricted to in-frame clones and leaves out a portion. Here the sample spans about 690,000 clones, about 90% being singletons. Sequencing input: memory CD8+ T cells from PBMCs. Subset noted: CD45RO+ cells pooled with CCR7-negative TemRA cells. The receptors stem from a young man in good health. Some clones in this sample may be carry-over from other donors' samples.

The V call is TRBV11-2, the J call TRBJ2-7; no clear D gene. The CDR3 is 13 amino acids. Trimming pared 2 bases from V and 1 base from J, leaving 6 bases between. CDR1 is SGHAT, CDR2 FQNNGV, per germline. CDR3 nucleotide sequence: TGTGCCAGCAGCTTATTCCAGTCCTACGAGCAGTACTTC. Its protein is CASSLFQSYEQYF. Full variable domain (rest looked up from reference TRBV11-2 and TRBJ2-7): EAGVAQSPRYKIIEKRQSVAFWCNPISGHATLYWYQQILGQGPKLLIQFQNNGVVDDSQLPKDRFSAERLKGVDSTLKIQPAKLEDSAVYLCASSLFQSYEQYFGPGTRLTVT.

The chain links TRBV4-1 to TRBJ2-7; D remains ambiguous. CDR1 is MGHRA and CDR2 is YSYEKL in the germline V gene. Trimming shortened V by 1 base and J by 2 bases, and 9 bases separated the two germline ends. The CDR3 is made up of 14 amino acids. CDR3 DNA: TGCGCCAGCAGCCAAGTAACCGAAACCTACGAGCAGTACTTC. Translating gives CASSQVTETYEQYF.

The V gene is TRBV27, the J gene TRBJ2-2; D unresolved. Germline-derived CDR1 and CDR2 are MNHEY and SMNVEV (reference sequence). The CDR3 covers 14 residues. Trimming took off 6 bases at V and 0 bases at J, with 8 bases between the two ends. The CDR3 spells CASRAIPNTGELFF. CDR3 DNA sequence: TGTGCCAGCAGAGCCATACCGAACACCGGGGAGCTGTTTTTT.

This chain connects TRBV5-6 to TRBJ2-2; 7 nucleotides line up with TRBD2. Germline CDR1 SGHDT, CDR2 YYEEEE. The CDR3 covers 16 residues. Germline trimming cut 4 bases from V and 6 bases from J; bases unmatched to any gene: 12. The CDR3 bases are TGTGCCAGCAGCCCAAGACTAGCCCCCCCCGCCGGGGAGCTGTTTTTT. It translates to CASSPRLAPPAGELFF.

V and J are TRBV28 and TRBJ2-3, with 10 bases fitting TRBD1. J was trimmed by 4 bases and V by 6 bases; bases with no gene match: 4. The V gene's germline CDR1 is MDHEN and CDR2 SYDVKM. This CDR3 region has 14 residues. CDR3 loop: CASRGQGLSDTQYF. CDR3 nucleotides: TGTGCCAGCAGGGGACAGGGGTTGTCAGATACGCAGTATTTT.

The chain uses TRBV11-2 and TRBJ1-5; 8 bases line up with TRBD1. The germline V gene has CDR1 SGHAT and CDR2 FQNNGV. Trimming removed 1 base from V and 4 bases from J; junction bases left unmatched: 3. The CDR3 runs to 15 residues. The CDR3 is CASSLVTGGNQPQHF. In nucleotides, the CDR3 is TGTGCCAGCAGCTTAGTCACAGGGGGTAATCAGCCCCAGCATTTT.

The J gene is TRBJ1-1, the V gene TRBV29-1; no clear D. The CDR3 has 12 residues. From germline, CDR1 is SQVTM and CDR2 ANQGSEA. Trimming took off 6 bases at V and 6 bases at J, with 14 bases between the two ends. This CDR3 reads CSVFTQSAEAFF. CDR3 nucleotide sequence: TGCAGCGTCTTTACTCAGAGCGCTGAAGCTTTCTTT.

This rearrangement joins TRBV9 to TRBJ2-5, with D unresolved. Trimming pared 0 bases from V and 7 bases from J, leaving 10 bases between. This CDR3 is 13 amino acids long. Looked up from germline, CDR1 is SGDLS and CDR2 is YYNGEE. CDR3 sequence reads: CASSVGGKGTQYF. The CDR3 nucleotides read TGTGCCAGCAGCGTAGGTGGAAAGGGGACCCAGTACTTC.

The chain joins TRBV7-9 to TRBJ2-1, with 12 positions matching TRBD2. J gave up 0 bases and V 5 bases, and 8 bases lay outside the gene matches. Per germline, CDR1 SEHNR and CDR2 FQNEAQ (reference sequence). The length of the CDR3 is 18 residues. In DNA, the CDR3 is TGTGCCAGCAGCCGAAGGACTAGCGGGACTAGCTCCTACAATGAGCAGTTCTTC. Residues: CASSRRTSGTSSYNEQFF.